This TCR beta chain was recorded in a study of shared clonotypes between healthy human individuals. Notes on the study in general: Larger estimated richness was generally seen in naive subsets than in memory subsets. What rarefaction showed was incomplete sorted-subset sequencing despite large depth. Clonotype sharing among donors was expected to depend on sequencing depth.

Each subset's genomic DNA was split evenly across several immunoSEQ plates. Libraries were prepared by immunoSEQ multiplex PCR; TCRdb keeps only in-frame clonotypes and omits some of them. The sample consists of 1,500,000 or so clones, roughly 97% of them appearing once. As to this clone: What it binds is not known.

The germline V gene has CDR1 SQVTM and CDR2 ANQGSEA. With V trimmed by 4 bases and J by 4 bases, 8 bases remained unmatched. The CDR3 is 14 residues long. Sequencing was performed on naive CD4+ T cells sorted from blood. Subset noted: CD45RA+ positively selected. This sequence originates from a man aged 25 to 40 in good health. This rearrangement joins TRBV29-1 to TRBJ1-2, with 8 bases fitting TRBD1. CDR3 DNA sequence: TGCAGCGTTGTTTTACAGACAGGGGTCTATGGCTACACCTTC. Protein product: CSVVLQTGVYGYTF. The whole variable domain, filled in from reference TRBV29-1 and TRBJ1-2, reads SAVISQKPSRDICQRGTSLTIQCQVDSQVTMMFWYRQQPGQSLTLIATANQGSEATYESGFVIDKFPISRPNLTFSTLTVSNMSPEDSSIYLCSVVLQTGVYGYTFGSGTRLTVV.